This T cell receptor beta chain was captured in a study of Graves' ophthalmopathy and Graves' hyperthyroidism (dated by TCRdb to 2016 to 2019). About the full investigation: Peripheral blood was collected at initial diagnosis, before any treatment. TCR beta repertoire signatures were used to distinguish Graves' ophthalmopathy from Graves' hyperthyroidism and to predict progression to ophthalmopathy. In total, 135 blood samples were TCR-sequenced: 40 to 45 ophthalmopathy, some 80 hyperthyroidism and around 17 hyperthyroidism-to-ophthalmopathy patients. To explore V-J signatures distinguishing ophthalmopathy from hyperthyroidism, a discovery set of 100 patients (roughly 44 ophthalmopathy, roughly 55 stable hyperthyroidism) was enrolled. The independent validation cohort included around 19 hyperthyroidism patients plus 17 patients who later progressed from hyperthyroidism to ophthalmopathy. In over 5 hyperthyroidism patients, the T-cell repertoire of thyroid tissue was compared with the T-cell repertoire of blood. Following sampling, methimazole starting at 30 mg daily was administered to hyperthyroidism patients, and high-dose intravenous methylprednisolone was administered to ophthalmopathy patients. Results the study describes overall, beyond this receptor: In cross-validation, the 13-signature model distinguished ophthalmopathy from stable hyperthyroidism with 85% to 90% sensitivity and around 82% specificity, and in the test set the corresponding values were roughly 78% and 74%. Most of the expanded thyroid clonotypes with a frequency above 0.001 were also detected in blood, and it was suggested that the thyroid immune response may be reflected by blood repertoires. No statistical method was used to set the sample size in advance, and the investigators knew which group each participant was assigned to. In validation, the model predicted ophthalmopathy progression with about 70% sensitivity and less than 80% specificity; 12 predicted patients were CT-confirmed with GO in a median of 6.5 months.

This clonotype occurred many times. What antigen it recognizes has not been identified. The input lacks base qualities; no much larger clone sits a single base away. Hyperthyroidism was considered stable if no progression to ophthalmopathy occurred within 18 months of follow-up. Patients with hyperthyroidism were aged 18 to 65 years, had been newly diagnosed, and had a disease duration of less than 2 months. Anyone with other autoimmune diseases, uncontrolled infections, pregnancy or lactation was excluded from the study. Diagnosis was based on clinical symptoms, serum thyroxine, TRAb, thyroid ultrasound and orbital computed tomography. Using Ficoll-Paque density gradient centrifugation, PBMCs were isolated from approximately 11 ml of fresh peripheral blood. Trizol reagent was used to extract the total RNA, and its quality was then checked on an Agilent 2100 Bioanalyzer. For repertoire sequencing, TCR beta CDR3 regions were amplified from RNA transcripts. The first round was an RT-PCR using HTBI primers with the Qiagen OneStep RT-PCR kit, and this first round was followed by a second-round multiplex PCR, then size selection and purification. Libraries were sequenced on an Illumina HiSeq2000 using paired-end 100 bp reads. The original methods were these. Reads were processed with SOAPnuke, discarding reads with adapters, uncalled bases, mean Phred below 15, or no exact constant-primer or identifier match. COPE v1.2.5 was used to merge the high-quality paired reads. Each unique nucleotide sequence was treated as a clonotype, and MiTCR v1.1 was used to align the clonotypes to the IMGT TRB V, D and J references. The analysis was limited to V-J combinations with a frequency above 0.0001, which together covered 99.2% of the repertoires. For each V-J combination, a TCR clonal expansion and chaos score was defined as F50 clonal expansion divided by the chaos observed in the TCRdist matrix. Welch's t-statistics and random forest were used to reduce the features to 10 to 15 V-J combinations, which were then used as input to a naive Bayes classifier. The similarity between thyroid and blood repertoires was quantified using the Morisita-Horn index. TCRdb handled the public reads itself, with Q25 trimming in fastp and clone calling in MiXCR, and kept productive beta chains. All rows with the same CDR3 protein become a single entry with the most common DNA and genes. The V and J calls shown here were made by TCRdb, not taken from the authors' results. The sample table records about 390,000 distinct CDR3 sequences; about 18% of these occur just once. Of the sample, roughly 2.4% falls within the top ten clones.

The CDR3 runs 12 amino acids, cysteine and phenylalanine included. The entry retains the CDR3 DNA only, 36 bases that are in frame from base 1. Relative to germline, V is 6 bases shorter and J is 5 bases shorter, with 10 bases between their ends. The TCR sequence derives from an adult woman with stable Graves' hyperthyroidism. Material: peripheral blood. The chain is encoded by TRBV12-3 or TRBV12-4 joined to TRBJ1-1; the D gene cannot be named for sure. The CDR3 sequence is CASRTERTEAFF. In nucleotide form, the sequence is TGTGCCAGCAGAACCGAACGGACTGAAGCTTTCTTT.